This is a list of T cell receptor beta chains from one sample in a study of Graves' ophthalmopathy and Graves' hyperthyroidism. From the multiplex PCR reads, TCRdb called clonotypes with MiXCR, one entry per CDR3 protein. This sample yields over a million distinct CDR3 sequences, of which less than 45% are seen a single time; approximately 12% belongs to the top ten. The sample comprised peripheral blood or thyroid tissue (not recorded which). The receptors stem from an adult man with Graves' hyperthyroidism. Both conserved end residues are part of each CDR3. A D gene is named only where the DNA matches it firmly. A row's size may be missing; if present it is once, few, many or a size class.

v_call	j_call	clone_size	d_call	cdr3_nt	cdr3_aa
TRBV10-3	TRBJ2-7	-	TRBD1	TGTGCCATCAGTTCACGGACAGGGATCGTCTACGAGCAGTACTTC	CAISSRTGIVYEQYF
TRBV28	TRBJ2-7	-	TRBD1	TGTGCCAGCAGTGTACAGGGGGCGGGCGAGCAGTACTTC	CASSVQGAGEQYF
TRBV6-5	TRBJ1-2	-	-	TGTGCCAGCAGTTACACTGACAGAAGCTATGGCTACACCTTC	CASSYTDRSYGYTF
TRBV2	TRBJ2-7	few	-	TGTGCCAGCGCCCCCTTGGGGGAGACAGCCGAGGGCGACGAGCAGTACTTC	CASAPLGETAEGDEQYF
TRBV7-9	TRBJ1-2	-	-	TGTGCCAGCAGCTTGACAGTTGCTGATCGTTATGGCTACACCTTC	CASSLTVADRYGYTF
TRBV7-2	TRBJ2-1	-	TRBD2	TGTGCCAGCAGCCCTCGGACTAGCGGCTACAATGAGCAGTTCTTC	CASSPRTSGYNEQFF
TRBV5-6	TRBJ2-7	many	-	TGTGCCAGCAGCTTGGGCAGATCCCTTTACGAGCAGTACTTC	CASSLGRSLYEQYF
TRBV2	TRBJ2-2	many	TRBD2	TGTGCCAGCACTCCTAGCGGGACCATATCTCCCCCCGGGGAGCTGTTTTTT	CASTPSGTISPPGELFF
TRBV5-1	TRBJ2-5	few	TRBD1	TGCGCCAGCAGATCACAGGGGGCGGAGACCCAGTACTTC	CASRSQGAETQYF
TRBV16	TRBJ1-2	many	-	TGTGCCAGCAGCCTAACGAAAAAAGGGTACGGCTACACCTTC	CASSLTKKGYGYTF
TRBV9	TRBJ2-2	-	-	TGTGCCAGCAGCCCCCGACCGCAGGCGTCCGGGGAGCTGTTTTTT	CASSPRPQASGELFF
TRBV9	TRBJ1-5	-	TRBD1	TGTGCCAGCAGCCAAGGAGGGGGCCCCACGGGCAATCAGCCCCAGCATTTT	CASSQGGGPTGNQPQHF